The 4 T cell receptor beta chains in this list originate from one sample, sequenced in a study of blood T cell repertoires in COVID-19. The method was immunoSEQ multiplex PCR; TCRdb's version includes in-frame clones alone and lacks a portion of them. The sample lists 60,000 to 85,000 clones, 75% to 85% occurring once. The sample taken for sequencing was peripheral blood. These receptors originate from a woman between 55 and 75 years old with acute or convalescent COVID-19.

The rearrangement uses TRBV24-1 and TRBJ2-1; TRBD2 aligns across 8 bases. Looked up from germline, CDR1 is KGHDR and CDR2 is SFDVKD. V lost 3 bases, J lost 4 bases, and 10 bases stayed unmatched. The CDR3 is made up of 17 amino acids. The CDR3 loop is CATSDAPGAGDYNEQFF. The CDR3, as DNA: TGTGCCACCAGTGATGCCCCCGGAGCGGGGGATTACAATGAGCAGTTCTTC.

The V gene is TRBV4-2, the J gene TRBJ1-5, with a weak D call TRBD1 (5 bases). The V gene's germline CDR1 is LGHNA and CDR2 YNFKEQ. The CDR3 extends over 14 amino acids. V gave up 6 bases and J gave up 1 base, with 10 bases separating them. CDR3 nucleotide sequence: TGTGCCAGCAGTCTGGGGGGGAGCAATCAGCCCCAGCATTTT. Translation gives CASSLGGSNQPQHF.

V and J are TRBV14 and TRBJ2-7, with a weak D call TRBD2 (5 bases). CDR1 is SGHDN and CDR2 is FVKESK in the germline V gene. The CDR3 loop spans 14 amino acids. V was cut by 2 bases and J by 3 bases, with 11 bases left in between. The CDR3: CASSQTGSRYEQYF. The DNA for the CDR3 is TGTGCCAGCAGCCAAACGGGGAGTCGCTACGAGCAGTACTTC.

This clone was recorded a few times. The rearrangement links TRBV5-1 to TRBJ1-2, with 8 bases aligning to TRBD1. This CDR3 contains 18 residues. The germline gives CDR1 SGHRS, CDR2 YFSETQ. Germline trimming cut 6 bases from V and 6 bases from J; bases unmatched to any gene: 22. As DNA, the CDR3 is TGCGCCAGCATTCCGGAGCCGGGACAGGCCGAGGTGGGACATGGCTACACCTTC. Protein product: CASIPEPGQAEVGHGYTF.